The sequence of this TCR beta chain was determined in a study of blood T cell repertoires in COVID-19. For the study at large: Samples representing acute and convalescent COVID-19 were sourced from the United States, Italy and Spain. The analysed material was cDNA or gDNA that came from T cells, B-cell-depleted T cells, or PBMCs.

The CDR3 loop spans 16 amino acids. V shed 0 bases and J shed 4 bases, with 15 bases lying between them. Germline CDR1 and CDR2: SGHKS and YYEKEE (reference sequence). In the study's own analysis: Cell counts per sample came from amplifying reference gene primers. Assay used: immunoSEQ multiplex PCR; TCRdb lists only in-frame clones, some missing. V, J and clone size were drawn from that table, and D and trimming were deduced from the DNA. This sample has about 230,000 clones; 84% occur once, and the top ten carry about 2.1%. The TCR comes from a man aged 35 to 55 who had recovered from COVID-19. The sample taken for sequencing was peripheral blood. J is TRBJ2-3 and V is TRBV5-5, with TRBD1 as a possible D gene (6 bases). The DNA for the CDR3 is TGTGCCAGCAGCTTGGCCCGGCAGGGGTTTTCAGATACGCAGTATTTT. It encodes CASSLARQGFSDTQYF.